A single sample is the source of the 21 T cell receptor beta chains below, sequenced in a study of CD8 T cells in ankylosing spondylitis. One entry per CDR3 protein, called by TCRdb with MiXCR from the 5' RACE reads. The sample has 250,000 to 350,000 distinct CDR3 sequences, 15% to 25% seen once. The source material was blood, either unsorted or a sorted T cell fraction (not recorded which). These TCRs come from a male donor with ankylosing spondylitis or in good health (not recorded which).

This clonotype has a count of ten or more. This rearrangement joins TRBV10-3 to TRBJ2-7, with a tentative D call TRBD1 (6 bases). The CDR3 extends over 12 amino acids. The V end lost 11 bases, the J end lost 4 bases, and 15 bases lay between the germline ends. The germline V gene has CDR1 ENHRY and CDR2 SYGVKD. The CDR3: CASQGNGYEQYV. CDR3 sequence (DNA): TGTGCCTCACAGGGAAACGGTTACGAGCAGTACGTC.

This clonotype was found a few times. The chain links TRBV28 to TRBJ1-4; D might be TRBD1 (5 bases). Germline CDR1 MDHEN, CDR2 SYDVKM. The V end was cut by 7 bases, the J end by 10 bases, with 22 bases between. This CDR3 comprises 15 residues. CDR3 bases: TGTGCCAGCACCCCGATAGTATACGACAGACGAAAACTGTTTTTT. Amino acids: CASTPIVYDRRKLFF.

The table lists this clonotype with a few counts. The gene calls are TRBV7-2 and TRBJ1-5; a possible D gene is TRBD1 (5 bases). V lost 5 bases and J 0 bases, leaving 8 bases between the germline ends. The CDR3 sequence is 14 residues long. Germline-derived CDR1 and CDR2 are SGHTA and FQGNSA. CDR3 in amino acids: CASSLDISNQPQHF. CDR3 nucleotide sequence: TGTGCCAGCAGCCTGGACATTAGCAATCAGCCCCAGCATTTT.

With respect to this clonotype: This sequence may be a read error, since a much larger clone differs from it by one base. The genes are TRBV9 and TRBJ2-1, with 7 bases lining up with TRBD1. V dropped 4 bases and J dropped 6; count of bases not matched to a gene: 16. From germline, CDR1 is SGDLS and CDR2 YYNGEE. CDR3 length: 17 residues. The CDR3 loop reads CASSPPGFRGKVNEQFF. Written as DNA, the CDR3 is TGTGCCAGCAGCCCTCCCGGGTTCAGGGGGAAGGTCAATGAGCAGTTCTTC.

This chain joins TRBV19 and TRBJ1-2; TRBD1 might be the D (6 bases). The CDR3 sequence is 15 residues long. Trimming took off 5 bases at V and 10 bases at J, with 23 bases between the two ends. CDR1 is LNHDA, CDR2 SQIVND, per germline (reference sequence). The CDR3: CASSFRDITAQAYTF. CDR3 sequence (DNA): TGTGCCAGTAGTTTCCGGGACATAACGGCCCAGGCCTACACCTTC. The full variable domain, in which reference TRBV19 and TRBJ1-2 provide the parts outside the CDR3, is DGGITQSPKYLFRKEGQNVTLSCEQNLNHDAMYWYRQDPGQGLRLIYYSQIVNDFQKGDIAEGYSVSREKKESFPLTVTSAQKNPTAFYLCASSFRDITAQAYTFGSGTRLTVV.

This sequence joins TRBV27 and TRBJ2-3; D is possibly TRBD1 (6 bases). CDR1 is MNHEY and CDR2 is SMNVEV in the germline V gene (reference sequence). Between the trimmed V and J ends, which lost 8 bases and 2 bases, there was a span of 17 bases. The CDR3 is 15 residues long. This CDR3 is CASGPWTVPTDTQYF. The DNA of the CDR3 is TGTGCCAGCGGACCCTGGACAGTTCCCACAGATACGCAGTATTTT.

A few counts support this clonotype. This rearrangement joins TRBV10-3 to TRBJ1-5; perhaps TRBD1 as D (6 bases). Trimming left V 6 bases short and J 7 bases short, with 13 bases between. CDR3 length: 13 amino acids. The germline gives CDR1 ENHRY, CDR2 SYGVKD. The CDR3 here is CAISNRVGQPQHF. The CDR3 nucleotides read TGTGCCATCAGCAACAGGGTAGGACAGCCCCAGCATTTT.

The chain links TRBV5-1 to TRBJ2-5; D perhaps matches TRBD1 (6 bases). V lost 4 bases and J lost 5, with 18 bases in between. Germline CDR1 reads SGHRS; CDR2 reads YFSETQ. CDR3 size: 15 residues. The CDR3: CASSAGTQKGETQYF. DNA of the CDR3: TGCGCCAGCAGCGCCGGGACACAAAAGGGGGAGACCCAGTACTTC.

This clonotype has only a few counts. This chain links TRBV11-2 with TRBJ1-1; the match to TRBD1 covers 8 bases. Germline assignment: CDR1 SGHAT and CDR2 FQNNGV. The V gene end was trimmed by 0 bases and the J gene end by 6 bases; junction bases not matched to a gene: 6. CDR3 length equals 15 residues. This CDR3 is CASSLEDRVFAEAFF. For the CDR3, the DNA is TGTGCCAGCAGCTTAGAGGACAGGGTCTTCGCTGAAGCTTTCTTT.

This clonotype was seen a handful of times. The genes are TRBV12-3 or TRBV12-4 and TRBJ1-5; D is unclear. V gave up 2 bases and J gave up 5 bases, with 7 bases separating them. The CDR3 runs to 13 residues. The CDR3 here is CASSLRSDQPQHF. The CDR3 DNA reads TGTGCCAGCAGTTTAAGGTCGGATCAGCCCCAGCATTTT.

This clonotype was seen more than once but under ten times. The chain combines TRBV12-5 with TRBJ1-5; D gene ambiguous. V was trimmed by 5 bases and J by 3 bases, leaving 8 bases between them. The CDR3 covers 13 residues. The germline CDR1 and CDR2 sequences are LGHNT and FRNRAP. CDR3 bases: TGTGCTAGTGGTCTAGGACCCAATCAGCCCCAGCATTTT. Protein sequence: CASGLGPNQPQHF.

The chain is built from TRBV7-2 and TRBJ2-3; no clear D. The V and J ends lost 1 base and 1 base respectively, with 6 bases between them. The CDR3 length is 14 residues. CDR1 and CDR2 (germline): SGHTA, FQGNSA. CDR3 in DNA: TGTGCCAGCAGCTTAGAGATCCGCACAGATACGCAGTATTTT. The encoded protein is CASSLEIRTDTQYF.

This clonotype was counted between two and nine times. This sequence joins TRBV5-1 and TRBJ1-2; 8 nucleotides agree with TRBD1. J was trimmed by 8 bases and V by 4 bases; bases with no gene match: 13. Germline assignment: CDR1 SGHRS and CDR2 YFSETQ. The CDR3 contains 15 residues. CDR3: CASSPRGLGLGGYTF. Written as DNA, the CDR3 is TGCGCCAGCAGCCCCAGGGGGCTCGGGCTCGGAGGCTACACCTTC.

This clonotype was seen a few times. This sequence joins TRBV3-1 and TRBJ1-1, with a tentative D call TRBD1 (6 bases). The ends were cut back, 5 bases at V and 0 bases at J, with 10 bases in the middle. The CDR3 is made up of 14 amino acids. Germline V CDR1 and CDR2: LGHDT, YNNKEL (reference sequence). The CDR3 DNA follows: TGTGCCAGCAGCTCCGGACAGTTGAACACTGAAGCTTTCTTT. It specifies CASSSGQLNTEAFF. The complete variable domain, with remaining parts taken from reference TRBV3-1 and TRBJ1-1, reads DTAVSQTPKYLVTQMGNDKSIKCEQNLGHDTMYWYKQDSKKFLKIMFSYNNKELIINETVPNRFSPKSPDKAHLNLHINSLELGDSAVYFCASSSGQLNTEAFFGQGTRLTVV.

This clonotype was detected a few times. This sequence joins TRBV10-3 and TRBJ2-3; 10 nucleotides line up with TRBD1. Per germline, CDR1 ENHRY and CDR2 SYGVKD. The CDR3 is 15 residues long. The ends lost 5 bases at V and 1 base at J; junction bases unmatched: 3. CDR3 residues: CAISTGTGGTDTQYF. In DNA form, the CDR3 reads TGTGCCATCAGTACCGGGACAGGGGGCACAGATACGCAGTATTTT.

The chain employs TRBV21-1 and TRBJ2-7. TRBV21-1 is shown as a pseudogene. The CDR3 has 11 amino acids. The CDR3 protein is CASSTSVEQYV. The CDR3 DNA reads as TGTGCCAGCAGCACAAGCGTCGAGCAGTACGTC.

CDR3: CASSLIVTGELFF. The CDR3 coding sequence is TGCGCCAGCAGCTTGATCGTGACCGGGGAGCTGTTTTTT. This sequence joins TRBV5-1 and TRBJ2-2; D is unresolved. Germline V gives CDR1 SGHRS, CDR2 YFSETQ. The CDR3 totals 13 residues. Deletions cut 1 base from V and 5 bases from J, with 6 bases between.

The chain links TRBV6-1 to TRBJ1-4, with D possibly being TRBD1 (6 bases). The germline gives CDR1 MNHNS, CDR2 SASEGT. The V end lost 7 bases, the J end lost 4 bases, and 10 bases lay between the germline ends. This CDR3 comprises 13 residues. The CDR3 DNA sequence: TGTGCCAGCACCGGACAGATTAATGAAAAACTGTTTTTT. It encodes CASTGQINEKLFF.

V gene TRBV20-1 combines with J gene TRBJ1-1; D is perhaps TRBD1 (5 bases). The germline CDR1 and CDR2 sequences are DFQATT and SNEGSKA (reference sequence). The V gene lost 4 bases and the J gene lost 10 bases, with 22 bases spanning the gap. The CDR3 has 14 amino acids. The CDR3 DNA reads as TGCAGTGCTACCATCGCCGCAGGGTATTCCCGAGCTTTCTTT. This codes for CSATIAAGYSRAFF.

The V call is TRBV9, the J call TRBJ2-1, with D unclear. The CDR3 runs 14 residues. V shed 0 bases and J shed 11 bases, with 15 bases lying between them. Per the germline V gene, CDR1 is SGDLS and CDR2 is YYNGEE. The chain's CDR3 is CASSVVQSTGQQFF. The CDR3 nucleotides read TGTGCCAGCAGCGTAGTCCAGTCGACGGGCCAGCAGTTCTTC.

This clonotype was detected only a few times. The chain joins TRBV7-6 to TRBJ2-5; D might be TRBD1 (5 bases). The CDR3 loop spans 15 amino acids. Trimming removed 2 bases from V and 3 bases from J, with 13 bases in between. Germline CDR1 is SGHVS and CDR2 is FNYEAQ. The CDR3 reads CASSLQGMDKETQYF. Here the CDR3 DNA reads TGTGCCAGCAGCTTACAGGGCATGGATAAAGAGACCCAGTACTTC. Complete variable domain (other parts from reference TRBV7-6 and TRBJ2-5): GAGVSQSPRYKVTKRGQDVALRCDPISGHVSLYWYRQALGQGPEFLTYFNYEAQQDKSGLPNDRFSAERPEGSISTLTIQRTEQRDSAMYRCASSLQGMDKETQYFGPGTRLLVL.